This T cell receptor (beta chain) was captured by sequencing in a study of T cell clonotyping in hematopoietic cell transplantation. The V gene lost 4 bases and the J gene lost 1 base, with 23 bases spanning the gap. The CDR3 loop spans 18 amino acids. Per germline, CDR1 SGHRS and CDR2 YFSETQ. TCRdb's copy holds only in-frame clones and misses some; the assay was immunoSEQ multiplex PCR. Altogether some 40,000 clones are present, 94% being singletons, with the ten largest covering 0.85% to 0.9%. This clonotype was obtained from a woman in her 50s in good health. Some clones in this sample may be carry-over from other donors' samples. The sequencing input was peripheral blood mononuclear cells. This chain connects TRBV5-1 to TRBJ1-1, with D maybe TRBD1 (5 bases). In nucleotides, the CDR3 is TGCGCCAGCAGCACCCTCCCTCTAACAGGTGCGGGGAACACTGAAGCTTTCTTT. Encoded protein: CASSTLPLTGAGNTEAFF. Filled out from reference TRBV5-1 and TRBJ1-1, the complete variable domain reads KAGVTQTPRYLIKTRGQQVTLSCSPISGHRSVSWYQQTPGQGLQFLFEYFSETQRNKGNFPGRFSGRQFSNSRSEMNVSTLELGDSALYLCASSTLPLTGAGNTEAFFGQGTRLTVV.